Included here is one T cell receptor (beta chain) sequence, with context. Its antigen is currently unknown. PBMCs stemmed from around 10 ml fresh peripheral blood. The data stem from a study of T cells in Graves' hyperthyroidism and ophthalmopathy. The study's findings and limits: Blood shared most expanded thyroid clonotypes above 0.001.

CDR1 and CDR2 from the germline V gene are LNHDA and SQIVND (reference sequence). Trimming stripped 7 bases from V and 6 bases from J, with 13 bases between. The CDR3 length is 13 residues. Amplified TCR beta CDR3 regions derived from RNA transcripts. TCR CDR3 regions were first amplified by RT-PCR with HTBI primers. TCRdb called the multiplex PCR reads again in MiXCR, with one record for every CDR3 protein. The sample carries some 400,000 distinct CDR3 sequences, approximately 15% recorded once. The sequenced sample consisted of blood. The receptor was derived from a woman in her sixties with Graves' hyperthyroidism. This chain connects TRBV19 to TRBJ2-1, with D perhaps matching TRBD2 (7 bases). DNA for the CDR3: TGTGCCAGTAAACGGGGGGCCGGCAATGAGCAGTTCTTC. It specifies CASKRGAGNEQFF.